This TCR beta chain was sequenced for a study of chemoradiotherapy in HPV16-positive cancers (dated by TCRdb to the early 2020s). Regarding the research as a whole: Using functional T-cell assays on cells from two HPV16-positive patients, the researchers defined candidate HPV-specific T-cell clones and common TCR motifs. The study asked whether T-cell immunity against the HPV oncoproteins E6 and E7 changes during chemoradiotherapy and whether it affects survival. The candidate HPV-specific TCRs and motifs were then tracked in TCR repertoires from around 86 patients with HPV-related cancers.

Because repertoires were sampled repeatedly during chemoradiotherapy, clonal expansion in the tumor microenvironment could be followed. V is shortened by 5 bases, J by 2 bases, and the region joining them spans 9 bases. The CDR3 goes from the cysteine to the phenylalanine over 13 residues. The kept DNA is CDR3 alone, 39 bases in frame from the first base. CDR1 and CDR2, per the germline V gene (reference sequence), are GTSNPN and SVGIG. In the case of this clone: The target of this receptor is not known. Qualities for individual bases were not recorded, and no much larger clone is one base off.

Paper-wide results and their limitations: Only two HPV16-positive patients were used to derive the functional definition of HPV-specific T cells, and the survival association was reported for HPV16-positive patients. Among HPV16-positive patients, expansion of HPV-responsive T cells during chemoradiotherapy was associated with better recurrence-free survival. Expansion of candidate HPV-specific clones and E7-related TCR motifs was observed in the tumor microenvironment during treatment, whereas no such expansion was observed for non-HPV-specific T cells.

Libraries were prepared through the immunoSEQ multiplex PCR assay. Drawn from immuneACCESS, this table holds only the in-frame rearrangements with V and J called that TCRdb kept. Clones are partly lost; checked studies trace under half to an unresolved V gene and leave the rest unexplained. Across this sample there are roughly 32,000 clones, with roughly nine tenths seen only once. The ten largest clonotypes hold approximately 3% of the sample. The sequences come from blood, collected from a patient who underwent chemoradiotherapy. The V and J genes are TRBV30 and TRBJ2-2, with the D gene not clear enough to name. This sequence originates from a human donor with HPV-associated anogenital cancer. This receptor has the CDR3 CAWGPLNTGELFF. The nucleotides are TGTGCCTGGGGTCCACTTAACACCGGGGAGCTGTTTTTT.